The 16 T cell receptor beta chains reported below all come from one sample, sequenced in a study of shared clonotypes between healthy human individuals. Sequencing was performed with immunoSEQ multiplex PCR; in TCRdb, only in-frame clones are kept and a portion is missing. This repertoire shows approximately 640,000 clones, 90% found once; its top ten account for 34%. The specimen sequenced was memory CD8+ T cells from PBMCs. Subset in this sample: CD45RO+ cells pooled with CCR7-negative TemRA cells. Receptors originate from a man aged 18-30 years in good health. Some clones in this sample may be carry-over from other donors' samples.

The V gene is TRBV5-4, the J gene TRBJ2-7; TRBD1 is a possible D gene (5 bases). This CDR3 has 13 amino acids. Germline V gene data show CDR1 as SGHNT and CDR2 as YYREEE (reference sequence). V lost 4 bases to trimming and J lost 3 bases, with 11 bases between them. CDR3 in amino acids: CASSPEQGYEQYF. The CDR3 DNA reads TGTGCCAGCAGCCCCGAGCAGGGCTACGAGCAGTACTTC.

The rearrangement uses TRBV7-9 and TRBJ1-5, with D perhaps matching TRBD1 (6 bases). V was shortened by 5 bases and J by 4 bases, with 15 bases between the two germline ends. Per germline, CDR1 SEHNR and CDR2 FQNEAQ (reference sequence). CDR3 size: 15 residues. The CDR3: CASSDAGGSNQPQHF. Written as DNA, the CDR3 is TGTGCCAGCAGCGACGCGGGGGGCTCAAATCAGCCCCAGCATTTT.

The chain's CDR3 is CASSHRGEDEKLFF. The CDR3 DNA reads TGTGCCAGCAGCCACAGGGGGGAAGATGAAAAACTGTTTTTT. The chain joins TRBV2 to TRBJ1-4, with 8 bases lining up with TRBD1. V gave up 6 bases and J gave up 6 bases; unmatched junction bases: 6. The germline V gene encodes CDR1 SNHLY and CDR2 FYNNEI. CDR3 size: 14 residues.

The V gene is TRBV4-1, the J gene TRBJ1-4; 7 bases fit TRBD1. V dropped 1 base and J dropped 6; count of bases not matched to a gene: 11. This CDR3 contains 17 residues. Germline CDR1 MGHRA, CDR2 YSYEKL. The DNA of the CDR3 is TGCGCCAGCAGCCAAGGGCCCTCTGGGACAGTGGATGAAAAACTGTTTTTT. Its protein product is CASSQGPSGTVDEKLFF.

The rearrangement links TRBV27 to TRBJ2-7, with 10 bases fitting TRBD2. The V segment lost 3 bases and the J segment 3 bases; nucleotides outside the gene matches: 2. Per the germline V gene, CDR1 is MNHEY and CDR2 is SMNVEV (reference sequence). The CDR3 has 14 amino acids. The DNA of the CDR3 is TGTGCCAGCAGTTTTGAGCGGGAGGGCTACGAGCAGTACTTC. Translating it yields CASSFEREGYEQYF.

The sample holds one count of this clone. The genes are TRBV28 and TRBJ1-5, with D tentatively TRBD1 (6 bases). V gave up 2 bases and J gave up 5 bases, with 10 bases separating them. CDR3 size: 14 residues. In germline, CDR1 is MDHEN, CDR2 SYDVKM. The CDR3 is CASSLNTGYQPQHF. The CDR3 region has the DNA TGTGCCAGCAGTTTAAACACAGGGTATCAGCCCCAGCATTTT. The whole variable domain, filled in from reference TRBV28 and TRBJ1-5, reads DVKVTQSSRYLVKRTGEKVFLECVQDMDHENMFWYRQDPGLGLRLIYFSYDVKMKEKGDIPEGYSVSREKKERFSLILESASTNQTSMYLCASSLNTGYQPQHFGDGTRLSIL.

V and J are TRBV6-5 and TRBJ2-7; 10 bases map to TRBD2. CDR1 is MNHEY, CDR2 SVGAGI, per germline. The CDR3 is made up of 15 amino acids. Trimming at V came to 6 bases and at J to 4 bases, leaving 9 bases not matched to a gene. CDR3 sequence: CASRVSGRLHYEQYF. CDR3 bases: TGTGCCAGCAGAGTTAGCGGGAGGCTACATTACGAGCAGTACTTC.

The CDR3 region is CASRGAREAEAFF. CDR3 DNA: TGTGCCAGCAGGGGGGCTCGGGAGGCTGAAGCTTTCTTT. V and J are TRBV5-6 and TRBJ1-1; TRBD1 might be the D (6 bases). V lost 5 bases to trimming and J lost 6 bases, with 14 bases between them. CDR1 SGHDT and CDR2 YYEEEE come from the germline V gene. There are 13 residues in the CDR3.

This chain joins TRBV4-1 and TRBJ1-5, with D tentatively TRBD1 (6 bases). Deletions cut 4 bases from V and 4 bases from J, with 17 bases between. Germline V gene data show CDR1 as MGHRA and CDR2 as YSYEKL. The CDR3 spans 16 residues. The CDR3 bases are TGCGCCAGCAGCCTTAAATCCCGGGACACAAATCAGCCCCAGCATTTT. It translates to CASSLKSRDTNQPQHF.

The chain joins TRBV7-9 to TRBJ2-2, with a possible D match to TRBD2 (6 bases). V shed 1 base and J shed 7 bases, with 13 bases lying between them. The CDR3 contains 15 residues. CDR1 is SEHNR and CDR2 is FQNEAQ in the germline V gene (reference sequence). The CDR3 is CASSLVRASDGELFF. CDR3 coding DNA: TGTGCCAGCAGCTTAGTCCGGGCTAGCGACGGGGAGCTGTTTTTT. Full variable domain (remainder filled in from reference TRBV7-9 and TRBJ2-2): DTGVSQNPRHKITKRGQNVTFRCDPISEHNRLYWYRQTLGQGPEFLTYFQNEAQLEKSRLLSDRFSAERPKGSFSTLEIQRTEQGDSAMYLCASSLVRASDGELFFGEGSRLTVL.

This sequence joins TRBV5-1 and TRBJ2-3; D is perhaps TRBD2 (7 bases). The V end was cut by 3 bases, the J end by 0 bases, with 14 bases between. Germline assignment: CDR1 SGHRS and CDR2 YFSETQ. The CDR3 has 16 amino acids. CDR3 amino acids: CASSSWGGSSTDTQYF. CDR3 nucleotide sequence: TGCGCCAGCAGCTCATGGGGGGGCTCTAGCACAGATACGCAGTATTTT.

The genes are TRBV30 and TRBJ2-1, with 12 nucleotides matching TRBD2. Germline CDR1 GTSNPN, CDR2 SVGIG (reference sequence). Losses at the gene ends were 1 base for V and 6 bases for J; bases not matched to a gene: 13. This CDR3 region has 18 residues. The CDR3 spells CAWSDQVTSGSPRNEQFF. CDR3 coding DNA: TGTGCCTGGAGTGACCAGGTGACTAGCGGGAGCCCGCGCAATGAGCAGTTCTTC.

The rearrangement joins TRBV19 to TRBJ2-1; 11 positions agree with TRBD2. Trimming took 0 bases from V and 4 from J; bases not matched to a gene: 2. CDR3 length equals 16 residues. Per the germline V gene, CDR1 is LNHDA and CDR2 is SQIVND (reference sequence). The CDR3 loop is CASSIDGLAGYNEQFF. The DNA for the CDR3 is TGTGCCAGTAGTATAGACGGACTAGCGGGTTACAATGAGCAGTTCTTC.

This clone came up once. This sequence joins TRBV5-6 and TRBJ1-1, with TRBD1 as a possible D gene (5 bases). From germline, CDR1 is SGHDT and CDR2 YYEEEE. The CDR3 length is 15 residues. V lost 1 base and J lost 5, with 15 bases in between. The CDR3 here is CASSLWRRGGTEAFF. The CDR3 DNA sequence: TGTGCCAGCAGCTTGTGGAGACGGGGGGGTACTGAAGCTTTCTTT.

This CDR3 reads CASRQQGPTNTGELFF. CDR3 bases: TGTGCCAGCAGGCAACAGGGGCCTACTAACACCGGGGAGCTGTTTTTT. The chain links TRBV7-3 to TRBJ2-2; TRBD1 matches 7 bases. Germline lookup yields CDR1 SGHTA and CDR2 FQGTGA. The CDR3 is made up of 16 amino acids. V lost 6 bases, J lost 2 bases, and 9 bases stayed unmatched.

The rearrangement links TRBV9 to TRBJ1-6; perhaps TRBD1 as D (5 bases). Per the germline V gene, CDR1 is SGDLS and CDR2 is YYNGEE. Deletions cut 4 bases from V and 0 bases from J, with 14 bases between. This CDR3 comprises 17 residues. The CDR3 DNA sequence: TGTGCCAGCAGCCTGGGGACCGCTAGCTCCTATAATTCACCCCTCCACTTT. Amino acids: CASSLGTASSYNSPLHF.